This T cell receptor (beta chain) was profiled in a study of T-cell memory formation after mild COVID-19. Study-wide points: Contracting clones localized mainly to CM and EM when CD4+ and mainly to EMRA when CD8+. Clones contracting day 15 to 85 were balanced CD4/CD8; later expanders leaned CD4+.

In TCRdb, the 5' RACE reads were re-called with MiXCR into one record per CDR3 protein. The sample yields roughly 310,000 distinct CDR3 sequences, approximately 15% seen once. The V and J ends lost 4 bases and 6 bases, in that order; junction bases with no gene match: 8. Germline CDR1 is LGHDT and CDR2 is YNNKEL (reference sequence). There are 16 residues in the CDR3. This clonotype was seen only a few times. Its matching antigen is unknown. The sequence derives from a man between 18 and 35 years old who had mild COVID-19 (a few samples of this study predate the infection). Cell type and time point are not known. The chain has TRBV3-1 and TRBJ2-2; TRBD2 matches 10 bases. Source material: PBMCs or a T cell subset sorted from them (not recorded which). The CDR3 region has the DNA TGTGCCAGCAGCCGACAGACTAGCGGGTGGGCCGGGGAGCTGTTTTTT. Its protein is CASSRQTSGWAGELFF.